The 3 T cell receptor beta chains presented below share a single source sample, sequenced in a study of OX40 agonist ivuxolimab in advanced cancers. The repertoire was sequenced with immunoSEQ multiplex PCR; TCRdb's copy has only in-frame clones and lacks some. This table holds some 60,000 clones, 90% to 95% found once. The material sequenced was CD4+ or CD8+ T cells sorted from blood, taken in a trial of the OX40 agonist ivuxolimab. All receptors come from an adult with an advanced solid tumor such as melanoma, head and neck, liver or kidney cancer.

The genes are TRBV6-5 and TRBJ2-7; weak D call: TRBD1 (6 bases). V shed 7 bases and J shed 0 bases, with 13 bases lying between them. The CDR3 loop spans 14 amino acids. CDR1 is MNHEY and CDR2 is SVGAGI in the germline V gene. The CDR3 nucleotides are TGTGCCAGCACCAAACACAGGGTCTCCTACGAGCAGTACTTC. It encodes CASTKHRVSYEQYF.

The rearrangement uses TRBV5-1 and TRBJ2-3, with 9 bases lining up with TRBD2. The length of the CDR3 is 16 residues. The germline gives CDR1 SGHRS, CDR2 YFSETQ. The J segment lost 7 bases and the V segment lost 0 bases, leaving 9 bases of the junction unmatched. The CDR3 nucleotides read TGCGCCAGCAGCTTGGATTTAGCGGGGGAACTAAATACGCAGTATTTT. It translates to CASSLDLAGELNTQYF.

The V gene is TRBV28, the J gene TRBJ2-7, with TRBD1 matching over 8 bases. CDR1 is MDHEN and CDR2 is SYDVKM in the germline V gene. V was clipped by 2 bases and J by 2 bases; unmatched bases: 5. The CDR3 has 15 amino acids. The CDR3 loop reads CASSLTTGEAYEQYF. The CDR3, as DNA: TGTGCCAGCAGTTTAACGACAGGGGAAGCCTACGAGCAGTACTTC.